Listed below are T cell receptor beta chains from one sample, sequenced in a study of T-cell reconstitution after alpha-beta-depleted transplantation in children. Via MiXCR, TCRdb re-called the PCR reads, giving one row per CDR3 protein. The top ten clones hold about 28% of a sample with about 980,000 distinct CDR3 sequences, around 30% of them seen once. Sequences were derived from PBMCs, mostly from graft donor cells, sampled 360 days after TCRalphabeta/CD19-depleted stem cell transplant. All receptors derive from a boy under two years old who had a stem cell transplant for SCID, so the T cells may come from the graft donor. Both conserved end residues are trimmed from each CDR3. The order of the fields is clone size, D gene, V gene, J gene, CDR3 protein. A D gene is named only where the DNA matches it firmly. Clone size is shown for a subset of rows, as once, few, many or a class of expanded clone.

>NA|NA|TRBV10-3|TRBJ1-2
AISEPMNYGYT
>NA|NA|TRBV27|TRBJ2-3
ASWSYADTQY
>NA|NA|TRBV25-1|TRBJ2-3
ASSVPGGRTDTQY
>NA|NA|TRBV6-2/TRBV6-3|TRBJ2-5
ASSYLGRVETQY
>many|NA|TRBV4-1|TRBJ2-1
ASSQDRMSGRRSYNEQF
>few|NA|TRBV11-2|TRBJ2-7
ASSLEGSATYEQY
>NA|NA|TRBV28|TRBJ2-4
ASSEDRRDIQY
>NA|NA|TRBV20-1|TRBJ1-2
SAREVQGGYGYT
>once|NA|TRBV2|TRBJ2-1
ASMLWGGEQF
>NA|NA|TRBV2|TRBJ2-7
ASRGLRYEQY
>few|NA|TRBV28|TRBJ2-5
ASSHYPQETQY
>NA|NA|TRBV20-1|TRBJ2-7
SASVSLEGEQY
>NA|NA|TRBV4-2|TRBJ2-7
ASSLETGEASTSYEQY
>NA|NA|TRBV12-3/TRBV12-4|TRBJ2-6
ASSLRRSGANVLT
>NA|NA|TRBV30|TRBJ1-4
ARSAGLDSEKLF
>NA|TRBD2|TRBV2|TRBJ2-7
ASDPSTSGSYEQY
>NA|TRBD2|TRBV20-1|TRBJ2-3
SAGTRSDTQY
>few|NA|TRBV6-5|TRBJ2-7
ASSNRAFSYEQY